The next 18 T cell receptor beta chains were all read from a single sample in a study of technical replicates of blood from a few donors. Method: immunoSEQ multiplex PCR; TCRdb's copy keeps in-frame clones and lacks some. Among over 50,000 clones, more than 70% were seen once, and the ten largest hold over 4.5%. Sequenced material: PBMCs. Receptors originate from a human donor in good health. Some clones in this sample may be carry-over from other donors' samples.

A note on this clone: This sequence may be a read error, since a much larger clone differs from it by one base. Other DNA sequences in the sample encode the same CDR3. V and J are TRBV5-1 and TRBJ2-1; D might be TRBD2 (7 bases). Trimming stripped 2 bases from V and 4 bases from J, with 10 bases between. Germline V gene lookup returns CDR1 SGHRS and CDR2 YFSETQ. There are 14 residues in the CDR3. This chain's CDR3 is CASSLGGGYNEQFF. CDR3 bases: TGCGCCAGCAGCTTAGGGGGGGGGTACAATGAGCAGTTCTTC.

V and J are TRBV7-9 and TRBJ2-3; 9 positions agree with TRBD1. Trimming cost V 2 bases and J 1 base; bases outside gene matches: 4. CDR3 length equals 16 residues. Germline loops: CDR1 SEHNR, CDR2 FQNEAQ (reference sequence). The CDR3 DNA sequence: TGTGCCAGCAGCTTATTTAACAGGGGGCGCACAGATACGCAGTATTTT. This sequence encodes CASSLFNRGRTDTQYF.

CDR3 residues: CASRRGGNTGELFF. The DNA of the CDR3 is TGTGCCAGCAGACGGGGGGGGAACACCGGGGAGCTGTTTTTT. The rearrangement uses TRBV11-3 and TRBJ2-2; 8 bases align to TRBD2. The germline CDR1 and CDR2 sequences are SGHNT and YENEEA. J gave up 1 base and V 6 bases, and 1 base lay outside the gene matches. The CDR3 has 14 residues. The whole variable domain, remainder taken from reference TRBV11-3 and TRBJ2-2, is EAGVVQSPRYKIIEKKQPVAFWCNPISGHNTLYWYLQNLGQGPELLIRYENEEAVDDSQLPKDRFSAERLKGVDSTLKIQPAELGDSAVYLCASRRGGNTGELFFGEGSRLTVL.

The V call is TRBV5-6, the J call TRBJ2-7, with 7 bases lining up with TRBD1. J was trimmed by 0 bases and V by 0 bases; bases with no gene match: 3. Germline V gene sequence: CDR1 SGHDT, CDR2 YYEEEE. CDR3 length: 15 residues. The chain's CDR3 is CASSLGQGVSYEQYF. In nucleotides, the CDR3 is TGTGCCAGCAGCTTGGGGCAGGGGGTCTCCTACGAGCAGTACTTC.

The V and J genes are TRBV4-1 and TRBJ1-1; D uncertain. The CDR3 contains 15 residues. Germline V gene lookup returns CDR1 MGHRA and CDR2 YSYEKL. V was shortened by 0 bases and J by 11 bases, with 19 bases between the two germline ends. CDR3 in amino acids: CASSQDVAIPRGAFF. DNA for the CDR3: TGCGCCAGCAGCCAAGATGTGGCAATACCACGAGGGGCTTTCTTT.

The chain joins TRBV7-9 to TRBJ2-1; possible D gene TRBD1, 7 bases. Trimming shortened V by 8 bases and J by 7 bases, and 12 bases separated the two germline ends. CDR3 size: 12 residues. Germline V gives CDR1 SEHNR, CDR2 FQNEAQ (reference sequence). The chain's CDR3 is CASGSGGNEQFF. The CDR3 nucleotides are TGTGCCAGCGGATCAGGGGGGAATGAGCAGTTCTTC.

The CDR3, as DNA: TGTGCCAGCAGCTTAGCTAGGACAGGGGGCCAGCATTTT. Its protein product is CASSLARTGGQHF. This rearrangement joins TRBV7-2 to TRBJ1-5, with 10 bases matching TRBD1. CDR3 length: 13 amino acids. Germline CDR1 SGHTA, CDR2 FQGNSA. V lost 0 bases, J lost 12 bases, and 2 bases stayed unmatched.

The rearrangement joins TRBV29-1 to TRBJ2-1; 8 bases map to TRBD2. The ends lost 5 bases at V and 8 bases at J; junction bases unmatched: 35. The CDR3 has 22 amino acids. Germline lookup yields CDR1 SQVTM and CDR2 ANQGSEA. CDR3 nucleotides: TGCAGCGTTCGTCAATTTAGGGGGACAAAATCCCCGGGACTAGTGTCCTTAGATGAGCAGTTCTTC. It specifies CSVRQFRGTKSPGLVSLDEQFF.

The chain recombines TRBV5-6 with TRBJ1-5; D is unclear. This CDR3 is built from 12 residues. Between the trimmed V and J ends, which lost 1 base and 4 bases, there was a span of 3 bases. Germline assignment: CDR1 SGHDT and CDR2 YYEEEE. The CDR3 sequence is CASSLSNQPQHF. The CDR3 bases are TGTGCCAGCAGCTTGTCGAATCAGCCCCAGCATTTT.

A note on this clone: A read error may account for a junction end that differs from germline. The chain joins TRBV19 to TRBJ2-7; D is perhaps TRBD2 (5 bases). CDR3 length equals 12 residues. Germline values: CDR1 LNHDA, CDR2 SQIVND (reference sequence). The DNA for the CDR3 is TGTGCCAGTAGCATAGAACGGGGCGAGCAGTACTTC. Its translation: CASSIERGEQYF.

The chain couples TRBV29-1 to TRBJ2-7; D is ambiguous. This CDR3 region has 10 residues. CDR1 is SQVTM, CDR2 ANQGSEA, per germline. V was trimmed by 4 bases and J by 5 bases, leaving 6 bases between them. DNA for the CDR3: TGCAGCGTTGTTCTCGACGAGCAGTACTTC. This translates into CSVVLDEQYF.

V is TRBV4-3 and J is TRBJ1-2; D not certain. This CDR3 has 14 amino acids. Germline lookup yields CDR1 LGHNA and CDR2 YSLEER. The ends were cut back, 4 bases at V and 4 bases at J, with 13 bases in the middle. The CDR3 spells CASSLQAMSYGYTF. The CDR3 DNA sequence: TGCGCCAGCAGCCTCCAGGCTATGTCCTATGGCTACACCTTC.

The rearrangement joins TRBV6-1 to TRBJ1-4, with D tentatively TRBD1 (6 bases). V dropped 4 bases and J dropped 3 bases, with 6 bases sitting between them. Germline CDR1 is MNHNS and CDR2 is SASEGT. The CDR3 loop spans 13 amino acids. The CDR3 coding sequence is TGTGCCAGCAGTGGGACAGCTAATGAAAAACTGTTTTTT. Translated: CASSGTANEKLFF.

The chain recombines TRBV6-5 with TRBJ1-2; 9 nucleotides align to TRBD1. CDR3 size: 13 residues. Germline values: CDR1 MNHEY, CDR2 SVGAGI. CDR3 DNA sequence: TGTGCAGCCCGACAGGGGGCTAACTATGGCTACACCTTC. Translation: CAARQGANYGYTF.

J is TRBJ2-5 and V is TRBV12-5, with 11 bases that match TRBD2. Germline CDR1 is LGHNT and CDR2 is FRNRAP. The CDR3 sequence is 15 residues long. Unmatched junction bases numbered 6, after V lost 5 bases and J lost 4 bases. CDR3 in amino acids: CASGPGLAEGETQYF. CDR3 in DNA: TGTGCTAGTGGTCCGGGACTAGCGGAGGGAGAGACCCAGTACTTC. Complete variable domain (other parts from reference TRBV12-5 and TRBJ2-5): DARVTQTPRHKVTEMGQEVTMRCQPILGHNTVFWYRQTMMQGLELLAYFRNRAPLDDSGMPKDRFSAEMPDATLATLKIQPSEPRDSAVYFCASGPGLAEGETQYFGPGTRLLVL.

The V call is TRBV5-1, the J call TRBJ2-1, with 16 bases that match TRBD2. V lost 2 bases, J lost 6 bases, and 11 bases stayed unmatched. CDR3 length: 19 amino acids. The germline gives CDR1 SGHRS, CDR2 YFSETQ. The CDR3 bases are TGCGCCAGCAGCTTAGCCGGGACTAGCGGGAGGGCCGCTGTCAATGAGCAGTTCTTC. This codes for CASSLAGTSGRAAVNEQFF.

The chain employs TRBV9 and TRBJ2-6; D not resolved. CDR3 length: 14 amino acids. Between the trimmed V and J ends, which lost 4 bases and 4 bases, there was a span of 9 bases. In germline, CDR1 is SGDLS, CDR2 YYNGEE. The CDR3 bases are TGTGCCAGCAGCCCCCGGTGGGGGGCCAACGTCCTGACTTTC. Its translation is CASSPRWGANVLTF.

J is TRBJ2-7 and V is TRBV4-1, with 9 bases aligning to TRBD1. Germline assignment: CDR1 MGHRA and CDR2 YSYEKL. This CDR3 contains 15 residues. With 4 bases clipped from V and 7 bases from J, the junction kept 11 bases outside the gene matches. For the CDR3, the DNA is TGCGCCAGCAGCCGACCGGGACAGGGCCCTCGTGAGCAGTACTTC. Amino acids: CASSRPGQGPREQYF.